This is a list of T cell receptor beta chains from one sample in a study of T-cell memory formation after mild COVID-19. MiXCR, applied by TCRdb to the 5' RACE reads, yields one record per CDR3 protein. The sample has 300,000 to 400,000 distinct CDR3 sequences, around 27% seen once. Sequences were obtained from PBMCs or a T cell subset sorted from them (not recorded which). The receptor set was obtained from an adult woman who had mild COVID-19 (a few samples of this study predate the infection). Cell type and time point are not known. Both conserved end residues are part of each CDR3. Fields, in order: CDR3 DNA, CDR3 protein, J gene, V gene, D gene, clone size. The D gene is left open where the match is weak. Clone size appears in some rows only: once, few, many, or a class for an expanded clone.

DNA: TGTGCCAGCAGCCCCCTCACGACAGATACGCAGTATTTT
CDR3: CASSPLTTDTQYF
J: TRBJ2-3
V: TRBV27
D: .
size: .

DNA: TGTGCCAGCGCCTTAAGACCGATACAAGAGACCCAGTACTTC
CDR3: CASALRPIQETQYF
J: TRBJ2-5
V: TRBV11-2
D: .
size: .

DNA: TGCGCCAGCAGCCAAGTATGGGGGTCGGGCAATCAGCCCCAGCATTTT
CDR3: CASSQVWGSGNQPQHF
J: TRBJ1-5
V: TRBV4-1
D: .
size: .

DNA: TGCGCCAGCAGCCAGTATGGGACCGGGACTAGCGGAAATGAGCAGTTCTTC
CDR3: CASSQYGTGTSGNEQFF
J: TRBJ2-1
V: TRBV4-1
D: TRBD2
size: .

DNA: TGCAGTGCTTTGGAGGGAGGGTCGACGGCCCAGTACTTC
CDR3: CSALEGGSTAQYF
J: TRBJ2-5
V: TRBV20-1
D: TRBD2
size: few

DNA: TGTGCCAGCAGTTTCCGCGACAGGTCTAGCGGGAGAGGTGACAATGAGCAGTTCTTC
CDR3: CASSFRDRSSGRGDNEQFF
J: TRBJ2-1
V: TRBV6-2/TRBV6-3
D: TRBD2
size: .

DNA: TGCGCCAGCAGCTTGGAGGGGACAGGGGGAACGAGCGCTGAAGCTTTCTTT
CDR3: CASSLEGTGGTSAEAFF
J: TRBJ1-1
V: TRBV5-1
D: TRBD1
size: few

DNA: TGTGCCAGCAGCGTAACGGGGCTAGCGGGAGTCGGAGCCAGGTACAATGAGCAGTTCTTC
CDR3: CASSVTGLAGVGARYNEQFF
J: TRBJ2-1
V: TRBV9
D: TRBD2
size: many

DNA: TGTGCCAGCAGCAAAGGGGACTACTCCTACAATGAGCAGTTCTTC
CDR3: CASSKGDYSYNEQFF
J: TRBJ2-1
V: TRBV21-1
D: .
size: few

DNA: TGTGCCAGCAGCCCTAGCGACAGGGGCGGCAATCAGCCCCAGCATTTT
CDR3: CASSPSDRGGNQPQHF
J: TRBJ1-5
V: TRBV3-1
D: TRBD1
size: once

DNA: TGTGCCAGCAGTCACCATTCAGGGGGCAGGGATGAGCAGTTCTTC
CDR3: CASSHHSGGRDEQFF
J: TRBJ2-1
V: TRBV12-3/TRBV12-4
D: TRBD1
size: .

DNA: TGTGCCAGCAGCGACGAGGAAGGGGGCATTAACTATGGCTACACCTTC
CDR3: CASSDEEGGINYGYTF
J: TRBJ1-2
V: TRBV5-5
D: TRBD1
size: few

DNA: TGTGCCAGCTCACCACTAAGACTAGCGGGGGGGCAAGATACGCAGTATTTT
CDR3: CASSPLRLAGGQDTQYF
J: TRBJ2-3
V: TRBV18
D: TRBD2
size: few

DNA: TGTGCCAGCAGCATACGCGGGGGGGCCGGGGGAGATACGCAGTATTTT
CDR3: CASSIRGGAGGDTQYF
J: TRBJ2-3
V: TRBV7-9
D: TRBD2
size: few

DNA: TGTGCCAGCTCACCACGCACACCCAGGGACGAGCAGTACTTC
CDR3: CASSPRTPRDEQYF
J: TRBJ2-7
V: TRBV18
D: .
size: .

DNA: TGTGCCAGCAGCCACGGGAGGGGTGGCTACACCTTC
CDR3: CASSHGRGGYTF
J: TRBJ1-2
V: TRBV12-3/TRBV12-4
D: .
size: .

DNA: TGTGCCAGCAGCGTAGGATCGCGGCTCCGAGAGACCCAGTACTTC
CDR3: CASSVGSRLRETQYF
J: TRBJ2-5
V: TRBV9
D: .
size: .

DNA: TGTGCCAGCAGCCCGGGGCCTAGCGGGGGCAATGAGCAGTTCTTC
CDR3: CASSPGPSGGNEQFF
J: TRBJ2-1
V: TRBV7-6
D: TRBD2
size: few

DNA: TGCAGTGCAGATAACGAAGACAATCAGCCCCAGCATTTT
CDR3: CSADNEDNQPQHF
J: TRBJ1-5
V: TRBV20-1
D: .
size: .

DNA: TGCAGCGTCCAGACAGCCGGGAACCCAGATACGCAGTATTTT
CDR3: CSVQTAGNPDTQYF
J: TRBJ2-3
V: TRBV29-1
D: .
size: once

DNA: TGTGCCAGCAGTTTAGAGGGCGGGAGGGAAAATGAGCAGTTCTTC
CDR3: CASSLEGGRENEQFF
J: TRBJ2-1
V: TRBV12-3/TRBV12-4
D: TRBD2
size: .

DNA: TGTGCCAGCAGCTTAGATAGGCTAGCGGGAGCCGAGCAGTACTTC
CDR3: CASSLDRLAGAEQYF
J: TRBJ2-7
V: TRBV7-2
D: TRBD2
size: .

DNA: TGTGCCAGCAGTGCGGTCGGGACTAGCATCTACGAGCAGTACTTC
CDR3: CASSAVGTSIYEQYF
J: TRBJ2-7
V: TRBV6-5
D: TRBD2
size: few

DNA: TGTGCCAGCAGTGATCCAGGGCTGCGGGGCTACACCTTC
CDR3: CASSDPGLRGYTF
J: TRBJ1-2
V: TRBV6-5
D: .
size: once

DNA: TGTGCCAGCAGTTACGCAGGGGAGCAGTTCTTC
CDR3: CASSYAGEQFF
J: TRBJ2-1
V: TRBV6-5
D: .
size: .

DNA: TGTGCCAGCAGTGACGGGGAGAACACTGAAGCTTTCTTT
CDR3: CASSDGENTEAFF
J: TRBJ1-1
V: TRBV6-4
D: .
size: many

DNA: TGCGCCAGCAGCAGGGGACAGACCAACACTGAAGCTTTCTTT
CDR3: CASSRGQTNTEAFF
J: TRBJ1-1
V: TRBV5-1
D: TRBD1
size: .

DNA: TGCGCCAGCAGCTACGACAGGGTGGTTGAAAAACTGTTTTTT
CDR3: CASSYDRVVEKLFF
J: TRBJ1-4
V: TRBV5-1
D: TRBD1
size: .

DNA: TGTGCCAGCAGCTTAGAGGGGGCATTACACATGAACACTGAAGCTTTCTTT
CDR3: CASSLEGALHMNTEAFF
J: TRBJ1-1
V: TRBV7-2
D: TRBD1
size: .

DNA: TGTGCCAGCAGTGATGGCAGGGCCTCCTACGAGCAGTACTTC
CDR3: CASSDGRASYEQYF
J: TRBJ2-7
V: TRBV2
D: .
size: few

DNA: TGTGCCACCAGCGGCGCGTCCTATGGCTACACCTTC
CDR3: CATSGASYGYTF
J: TRBJ1-2
V: TRBV15
D: .
size: many

DNA: TGCAGTGCTAGATCGAAAGCAGGGCCCCTGAACTATGGCTACACCTTC
CDR3: CSARSKAGPLNYGYTF
J: TRBJ1-2
V: TRBV20-1
D: .
size: .

DNA: TGTGCCAGCAGCGCAAACCTAGCGGTCGGGACCGGGGAGCTGTTTTTT
CDR3: CASSANLAVGTGELFF
J: TRBJ2-2
V: TRBV9
D: TRBD2
size: few

DNA: TGTGCCAGCAGAATCCTAGCGGGAGGGGAGACCCAGTACTTC
CDR3: CASRILAGGETQYF
J: TRBJ2-5
V: TRBV12-3/TRBV12-4
D: TRBD2
size: .

DNA: TGTGCCAGCAGTTTATCGCGGGGGGTCGGGGAGCAGTACTTC
CDR3: CASSLSRGVGEQYF
J: TRBJ2-7
V: TRBV27
D: TRBD2
size: .

DNA: TGCGCCAGCAGCCAAGAAGCGGGGGGCTATAATTACGAGCAGTACTTC
CDR3: CASSQEAGGYNYEQYF
J: TRBJ2-7
V: TRBV4-3
D: TRBD2
size: .

DNA: TGCAGCGTTCTGGCGGGAAACGAGCAGTACTTC
CDR3: CSVLAGNEQYF
J: TRBJ2-7
V: TRBV29-1
D: .
size: .

DNA: TGTGCCAGCAGCCTCCGGATCGGGGCATCTCTCGAGCAGTACTTC
CDR3: CASSLRIGASLEQYF
J: TRBJ2-7
V: TRBV12-3/TRBV12-4
D: .
size: few

DNA: TGTGCCAGTAGTACCCCGACGGTTCAAGAGACCCAGTACTTC
CDR3: CASSTPTVQETQYF
J: TRBJ2-5
V: TRBV19
D: .
size: .

DNA: TGTGCCAGCAGCCCCGGGGCAGGTCCCATTTCCTTGGAGCAGTTCTTC
CDR3: CASSPGAGPISLEQFF
J: TRBJ2-1
V: TRBV5-5
D: .
size: few

DNA: TGTGCCATCAGTGCTCGCCGGGGAGATGAGCAGTTCTTC
CDR3: CAISARRGDEQFF
J: TRBJ2-1
V: TRBV10-3
D: .
size: .